This TCR beta chain was sequenced in a study of T-cell memory formation after mild COVID-19. This clonotype has just a few counts. The antigen remains unidentified. Findings and limits, study-wide: Researchers could not confirm that second-wave clones peaking on day 37 targeted SARS-CoV-2. Clones that contracted clustered mainly in CM and EM if CD4+ and in EMRA if CD8+.

Trimming pared 3 bases from V and 12 bases from J, leaving 23 bases between. The CDR3 totals 14 residues. Germline CDR1 is GTSNPN and CDR2 is SVGIG (reference sequence). In TCRdb, the 5' RACE reads were re-called with MiXCR into one record per CDR3 protein. The repertoire includes just over 400,000 distinct CDR3 sequences, about 22% of them detected once, and 10% to 15% sits in the top ten. The genes are TRBV30 and TRBJ1-2; D is ambiguous. Sequences were obtained from PBMCs or a T cell subset sorted from them (not recorded which). The source of this sequence is an adult woman who had mild COVID-19 (a few samples of this study predate the infection). Cell type and time point are not known. The DNA for the CDR3 is TGTGCCTGGAGCGGGTCGGCAGCCCTTAGGCCCCACACCTTC. Translation gives CAWSGSAALRPHTF.